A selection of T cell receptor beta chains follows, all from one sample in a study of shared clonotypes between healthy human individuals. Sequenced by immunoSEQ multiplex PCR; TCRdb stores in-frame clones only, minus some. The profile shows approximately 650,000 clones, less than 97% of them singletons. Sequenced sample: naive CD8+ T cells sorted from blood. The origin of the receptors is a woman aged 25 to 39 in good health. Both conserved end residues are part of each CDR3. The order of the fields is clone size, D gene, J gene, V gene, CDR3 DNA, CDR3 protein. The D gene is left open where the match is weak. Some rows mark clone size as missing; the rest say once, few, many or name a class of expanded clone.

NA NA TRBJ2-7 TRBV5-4 TGTGCCAGCAGCCCGGGACGGCTTACGTACGAGCAGTACTTC CASSPGRLTYEQYF
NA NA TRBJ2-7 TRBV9 TGTGCCAGCAGCGTAGGGGGCAGGGGAGCTCCCTACGAGCAGTACTTC CASSVGGRGAPYEQYF
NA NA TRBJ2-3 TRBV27 TGTGCCAGCAGTTTATCCCCTGACGCAGATACGCAGTATTTT CASSLSPDADTQYF
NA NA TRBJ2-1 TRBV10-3 TGTGCCATCAGTGAGGGTCAGGGTTCTTTTGGTGAGCAGTTCTTC CAISEGQGSFGEQFF
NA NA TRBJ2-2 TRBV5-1 TGCGCCAGCAGCTCAGACAGAAACACCGGGGAGCTGTTTTTT CASSSDRNTGELFF
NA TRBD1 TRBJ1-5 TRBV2 TGTGCCAGCAGTGATTGGACAGGGAGCAATCAGCCCCAGCATTTT CASSDWTGSNQPQHF
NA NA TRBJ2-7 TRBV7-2 TGTGCCAGCAGCTTTTTTCAGGGTCGATCCTACGAGCAGTACTTC CASSFFQGRSYEQYF
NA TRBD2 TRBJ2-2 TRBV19 TGTGCCAGTAGCCTAGCGGCCAACACCGGGGAGCTGTTTTTT CASSLAANTGELFF
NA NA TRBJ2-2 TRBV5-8 TGTGCCAGCAGCTTGATCACTCCCCTTTTGAACACCGGGGAGCTGTTTTTT CASSLITPLLNTGELFF
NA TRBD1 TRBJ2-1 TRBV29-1 TGCAGCGGCGTCGACAGGGCTACGGGTGAGCAGTTCTTC CSGVDRATGEQFF
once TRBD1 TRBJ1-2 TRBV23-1 TGCGCCAGCACCCGGGGACAGTCCTATGGCTACACCTTC CASTRGQSYGYTF
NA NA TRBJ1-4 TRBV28 TGTGCCAGCAGTCCCGAAAGGGTTAAAACTAATGAAAAACTGTTTTTT CASSPERVKTNEKLFF
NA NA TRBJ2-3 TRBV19 TGTGCCAGTACCCTGACCCCCAGTGGGACAGATACGCAGTATTTT CASTLTPSGTDTQYF
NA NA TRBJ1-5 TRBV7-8 TGTGCCAGCAGCTTAGCTTCGGGGCGTAGTAATCAGCCCCAGCATTTT CASSLASGRSNQPQHF
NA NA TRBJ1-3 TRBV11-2 TGTGCCAGCAGCCCAGGGGCAGGGTGGGACACCATATATTTT CASSPGAGWDTIYF
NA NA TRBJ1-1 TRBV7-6 TGTGCCAGCAGCTTAGTCTTCCCGGACTGTGAAGCTTTCTTT CASSLVFPDCEAFF
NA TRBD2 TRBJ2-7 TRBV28 TGTGCCAGCAGTAGCGGGGGGTACGAGCAGTACTTC CASSSGGYEQYF
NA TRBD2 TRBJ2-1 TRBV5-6 TGTGCCAGCAGCTTTTCTACGGGACTATACTACAATGAGCAGTTCTTC CASSFSTGLYYNEQFF
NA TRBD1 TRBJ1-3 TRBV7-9 TGTGCCAGCAGCATCCTGACAGGGTGGAAACTTGGGACTGGAAACACCATATATTTT CASSILTGWKLGTGNTIYF
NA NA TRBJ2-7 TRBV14 TGTGCCAGCAGCCAAGGTTCAGGAGGGTACGAGCAGTACTTC CASSQGSGGYEQYF
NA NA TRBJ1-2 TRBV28 TGTGCCAGCAGTTCACATCTAGGGGGACCCAGGGATTCTTTCCTCTACACCTTC CASSSHLGGPRDSFLYTF
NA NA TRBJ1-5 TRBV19 TGTGCCAGTACCGGGACAACCAATCAGCCCCAGCATTTT CASTGTTNQPQHF
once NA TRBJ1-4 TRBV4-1 TGCGCCAGCAGCCCCATCCAGGGTTCAGAAAAACTGTTTTTT CASSPIQGSEKLFF
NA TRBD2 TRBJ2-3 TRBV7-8 TGTGCCAGCAGCTTATTTTATCGGATTGGGACTAGCGGGAGTCTCACAGATACGCAGTATTTT CASSLFYRIGTSGSLTDTQYF
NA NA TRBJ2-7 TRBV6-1 TGTGCCAGCAGTGAATGGATCGCCTACGAGCAGTACTTC CASSEWIAYEQYF
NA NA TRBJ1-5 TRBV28 TGTGCCAGCAGTTTAAGGTCCAGAAGCAATCAGCCCCAGCATTTT CASSLRSRSNQPQHF
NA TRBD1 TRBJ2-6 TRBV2 TGTGCCAGCCCGGGACAGGGGGCCTCTGGGGCCAACGTCCTGACTTTC CASPGQGASGANVLTF
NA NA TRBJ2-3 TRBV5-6 TGTGCCAGCAGCTTGGACTACACAGATACGCAGTATTTT CASSLDYTDTQYF
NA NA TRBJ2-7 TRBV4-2 TGTGCCAGCAGCCGAGGGACTTTTAGCTCCTACGAGCAGTACTTC CASSRGTFSSYEQYF
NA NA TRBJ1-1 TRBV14 TGTGCCAGCAGCCAAGATGGCGGTCTAGGAGCTTTCTTT CASSQDGGLGAFF
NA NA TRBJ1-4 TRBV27 TGTGCCAGCAGCTGGTGGGCAGGGCCCGTGTTTGGGGAAAAACTGTTTTTT CASSWWAGPVFGEKLFF